These 23 T cell receptor beta chains came from one sample sequenced in a study of memory CD4+ T cells and cytomegalovirus serostatus. The data were produced by immunoSEQ multiplex PCR, yet TCRdb's version contains in-frame clones alone and is incomplete. The sample carries around 45,000 clones, around 70% recorded once. The sort gate was single viable CD3+CD4+CD8-CD45RO+ cells for memory CD4+ T cells. Material for sequencing was memory CD4+ T cells from blood. These receptors were collected from an adult in good health and CMV-seropositive.

The V gene is TRBV5-6, the J gene TRBJ2-5; D perhaps matches TRBD2 (6 bases). The CDR3 is made up of 16 amino acids. Deletions cut 0 bases from V and 4 bases from J, with 16 bases between. Germline assignment: CDR1 SGHDT and CDR2 YYEEEE. The CDR3 is CASSLDLGAEGETQYF. CDR3 sequence (DNA): TGTGCCAGCAGCTTGGATTTGGGAGCGGAGGGAGAGACCCAGTACTTC.

The chain recombines TRBV7-2 with TRBJ1-1, with D maybe TRBD1 (6 bases). The germline V gene encodes CDR1 SGHTA and CDR2 FQGNSA. There are 12 residues in the CDR3. V was trimmed by 5 bases and J by 11 bases, leaving 15 bases between them. The chain's CDR3 is CASSPNRVGAFF. The DNA for the CDR3 is TGTGCCAGCAGCCCAAACAGGGTTGGGGCTTTCTTT.

The chain is built from TRBV5-1 and TRBJ2-3, with 12 bases identical to TRBD2. Unmatched junction bases numbered 4, after V lost 7 bases and J lost 1 base. This CDR3 is built from 15 residues. Germline V gene lookup returns CDR1 SGHRS and CDR2 YFSETQ. CDR3 residues: CASAPSGGGTDTQYF. CDR3 sequence (DNA): TGCGCCAGCGCCCCTAGCGGGGGGGGCACAGATACGCAGTATTTT.

The chain uses TRBV6-5 and TRBJ2-7, with 10 positions matching TRBD1. The CDR3 covers 15 residues. After removal of 1 base from V and 4 bases from J, the junction contained 4 bases not matched to a gene. Germline CDR1 reads MNHEY; CDR2 reads SVGAGI. This CDR3 is CASSYFPGQGYEQYF. CDR3 bases: TGTGCCAGCAGTTACTTTCCGGGACAGGGGTACGAGCAGTACTTC.

The chain uses TRBV6-1 and TRBJ2-2, with 8 bases fitting TRBD1. The germline CDR1 and CDR2 sequences are MNHNS and SASEGT. The CDR3 contains 15 residues. With V trimmed by 7 bases and J by 2 bases, 6 bases remained unmatched. CDR3 residues: CASTRAGGNTGELFF. The CDR3 bases are TGTGCCAGCACCCGAGCAGGGGGCAACACCGGGGAGCTGTTTTTT.

To note about this clone: The junction departs from germline at one end; a sequencing error may be responsible. The V gene is TRBV2, the J gene TRBJ2-5; D ambiguous. CDR3 length: 13 residues. The germline CDR1 and CDR2 sequences are SNHLY and FYNNEI. CDR3 bases: TGTGCCAGCAGCGAAGGTATTGTCCGCACCCAGTACTTC. It yields the protein CASSEGIVRTQYF.

The J gene is TRBJ2-7, the V gene TRBV2; maybe TRBD2 (5 bases). The CDR3 totals 16 residues. Germline V gene sequence: CDR1 SNHLY, CDR2 FYNNEI. The V gene lost 6 bases and the J gene lost 4 bases, with 22 bases spanning the gap. This chain's CDR3 is CASSARTGSSRYEQYF. CDR3 DNA sequence: TGTGCCAGCAGCGCTCGCACGGGATCATCAAGATACGAGCAGTACTTC.

In its sample, this clone was seen once. The chain couples TRBV19 to TRBJ2-1; D call uncertain. The V gene's germline CDR1 is LNHDA and CDR2 SQIVND (reference sequence). With 3 bases removed from V and 5 bases from J, the gap between germline ends came to 8 bases. The CDR3 contains 13 residues. The CDR3 nucleotides read TGTGCCAGTAGTATGGAAGGGAACAATGAGCAGTTCTTC. Its translation: CASSMEGNNEQFF.

This sequence joins TRBV19 and TRBJ1-4; a weak D match, TRBD1 (6 bases). Trimming took 5 bases from V and 4 from J, leaving 14 bases between them. The length of the CDR3 is 15 residues. Germline V gene lookup returns CDR1 LNHDA and CDR2 SQIVND (reference sequence). The CDR3 coding sequence is TGTGCCAGTAGTCCCCCCGACAGGTTTAATGAAAAACTGTTTTTT. Encoded protein: CASSPPDRFNEKLFF.

The count of this clone is one. The CDR3 loop is CASSEEGGHNTGELFF. The CDR3 nucleotides read TGTGCCAGCAGTGAAGAGGGGGGACATAACACCGGGGAGCTGTTTTTT. The chain recombines TRBV2 with TRBJ2-2; D tentatively reads TRBD1 or TRBD2 (6 bases each). This CDR3 contains 16 residues. Between the trimmed V and J ends, which lost 1 base and 2 bases, there was a span of 11 bases. The V gene's germline CDR1 is SNHLY and CDR2 FYNNEI.

In regard to this clone: Given a much more abundant clone one base away, this may be a read error. The sample has other DNA sequences that encode this CDR3 too. The V and J genes are TRBV7-2 and TRBJ2-1, with D hard to call. Germline loops: CDR1 SGHTA, CDR2 FQGNSA. V shed 1 base and J shed 6 bases, with 4 bases lying between them. This CDR3 is 12 amino acids long. DNA of the CDR3: TGTGCCAGCAGCTTAGATTTCAATGAGCAGTTCTTC. This translates into CASSLDFNEQFF.

The genes are TRBV7-2 and TRBJ2-2, with unresolved D. This CDR3 region has 14 residues. Germline V gives CDR1 SGHTA, CDR2 FQGNSA. V was pared by 3 bases and J by 2 bases, with 7 bases between. In DNA form, the CDR3 reads TGTGCCAGCAGCTTCAACTACAACACCGGGGAGCTGTTTTTT. Amino acids: CASSFNYNTGELFF.

The CDR3 DNA is TGTGCCAGCAGTGACCTCAGGGGGACTGGCACAGATACGCAGTATTTT. This codes for CASSDLRGTGTDTQYF. The J gene is TRBJ2-3, the V gene TRBV2; D may be TRBD1 (7 bases). Trimming removed 3 bases from V and 1 base from J, with 14 bases in between. Germline V gene data show CDR1 as SNHLY and CDR2 as FYNNEI. The CDR3 is 16 residues long.

The chain links TRBV4-3 to TRBJ2-3, with 7 bases that match TRBD1. With 2 bases clipped from V and 6 bases from J, the junction kept 5 bases outside the gene matches. Germline values: CDR1 LGHNA, CDR2 YSLEER. This CDR3 spans 14 amino acids. CDR3 sequence: CASSQNRGMDTQYF. The CDR3 DNA is TGCGCCAGCAGCCAAAACAGGGGTATGGATACGCAGTATTTT.

The rearrangement joins TRBV18 to TRBJ1-4; D not resolved. CDR1 is KGHSH and CDR2 is LQKENI in the germline V gene. The V and J ends lost 5 bases and 13 bases respectively, with 14 bases between them. The CDR3 is made up of 12 amino acids. In DNA, the CDR3 is TGTGCCAGCTCATCAGATAAGACTGTACTGTTTTTT. Translation gives CASSSDKTVLFF.

This sequence joins TRBV6-1 and TRBJ2-3, with 8 bases matching TRBD2. This CDR3 has 14 residues. CDR1 and CDR2 (germline): MNHNS, SASEGT. The J segment lost 6 bases and the V segment lost 8 bases, leaving 10 bases of the junction unmatched. CDR3 sequence reads: CASGTSGFVDTQYF. The CDR3 bases are TGTGCCAGCGGGACTAGTGGTTTTGTGGATACGCAGTATTTT.

The chain carries TRBV6-5 and TRBJ2-5; D could derive from TRBD1 or TRBD2 (5 bases each). Germline loops: CDR1 MNHEY, CDR2 SVGAGI. Trimming took 2 bases from V and 2 from J, leaving 9 bases between them. This CDR3 contains 14 residues. CDR3 amino acids: CASSYAGAQETQYF. In DNA form, the CDR3 reads TGTGCCAGCAGTTACGCCGGGGCTCAAGAGACCCAGTACTTC.

The gene calls are TRBV6-5 and TRBJ1-4; D not resolved. Between the trimmed V and J ends, which lost 2 bases and 0 bases, there was a span of 7 bases. The CDR3 is 15 residues long. The germline V gene encodes CDR1 MNHEY and CDR2 SVGAGI. The CDR3, as DNA: TGTGCCAGCAGTTACAGTATACCAACTAATGAAAAACTGTTTTTT. Protein product: CASSYSIPTNEKLFF.

This clone was detected a few times. The V gene is TRBV4-2, the J gene TRBJ1-6, with 7 positions matching TRBD1. The CDR3 totals 15 residues. V dropped 1 base and J dropped 10; count of bases not matched to a gene: 7. The germline CDR1 and CDR2 sequences are LGHNA and YNFKEQ. The CDR3 loop reads CASSQGDQGVSPLHF. CDR3 DNA sequence: TGTGCCAGCAGCCAAGGAGATCAGGGGGTCTCACCCCTCCACTTT.

The chain recombines TRBV18 with TRBJ1-3, with D possibly matching TRBD1 (5 bases). Germline-derived CDR1 and CDR2 are KGHSH and LQKENI. V was trimmed by 8 bases and J by 4 bases, leaving 21 bases between them. The CDR3 totals 16 residues. The CDR3 loop reads CASTQVGGRAGNTIYF. The CDR3 coding sequence is TGTGCCAGCACACAGGTTGGTGGCAGGGCCGGAAACACCATATATTTT.

This sequence joins TRBV2 and TRBJ2-7; 8 bases line up with TRBD1. The CDR3 loop spans 13 amino acids. The junction had 3 bases not matched to a gene; V was cut back by 4 bases and J by 4 bases. Germline V gives CDR1 SNHLY, CDR2 FYNNEI. The CDR3: CASSGTGWYEQYF. The CDR3 bases are TGTGCCAGCAGTGGGACAGGGTGGTACGAGCAGTACTTC.

The chain employs TRBV5-1 and TRBJ2-3; no clear D gene. V gave up 4 bases and J gave up 2 bases, with 5 bases separating them. Germline values: CDR1 SGHRS, CDR2 YFSETQ. The CDR3 sequence is 12 residues long. The CDR3 region is CASSRTTDTQYF. In DNA form, the CDR3 reads TGCGCCAGCAGCCGCACCACAGATACGCAGTATTTT.

This rearrangement joins TRBV28 to TRBJ1-4; 9 positions match TRBD1. The CDR3 consists of 13 residues. V lost 8 bases, J lost 8 bases, and 6 bases stayed unmatched. Germline CDR1 reads MDHEN; CDR2 reads SYDVKM. CDR3 sequence (DNA): TGTGCCAGCCAGGGACAGGGATACGAAAAACTGTTTTTT. Translating it yields CASQGQGYEKLFF.